This T cell receptor (beta chain) was found in a study of CD8+ T cells in alopecia areata. Study details: It was roughly 7-11-week-old female C3H/HeJ mice that received skin from roughly 6-12-month-old C3H/HeJ graft donors with spontaneous alopecia. General study points: Alphabeta T cells residing in normal skin are also sequenced in scalp samples.

Researchers sorted pooled cutaneous lymph node cells on the basis of CD4, CD8alpha, NKG2D, NKG2ACE and other markers. The V gene's germline CDR1 is NSHNY and CDR2 SYGAGN. The CDR3 is made up of 13 amino acids. V lost 2 bases, J lost 3 bases, and 6 bases lay in between. Extracted RNA was reverse transcribed, and the resulting cDNA served as sequencing template. The table came from immunoSEQ multiplex PCR; TCRdb's copy has only in-frame clones and leaves some out. The specimen has under 350,000 clones, none found just once. This clone came up a few times. The antigen is not known. The gene names given are mouse names. The read ends 4 residues early relative to the CDR3; the germline J gene fills the gap.

The sequenced material came from CD4+ T cells sorted from a lymph node. The chain has TRBV13-1 and TRBJ2-1; D gene uncertain. The receptor was derived from a C3H/HeJ mouse with alopecia areata. Mice of this strain are of MHC haplotype H2-k. CDR3 sequence: CASSEDTYAEQFF. The CDR3 DNA, read in part, is TGTGCCAGCAGTGAAGACACCTATGCT.